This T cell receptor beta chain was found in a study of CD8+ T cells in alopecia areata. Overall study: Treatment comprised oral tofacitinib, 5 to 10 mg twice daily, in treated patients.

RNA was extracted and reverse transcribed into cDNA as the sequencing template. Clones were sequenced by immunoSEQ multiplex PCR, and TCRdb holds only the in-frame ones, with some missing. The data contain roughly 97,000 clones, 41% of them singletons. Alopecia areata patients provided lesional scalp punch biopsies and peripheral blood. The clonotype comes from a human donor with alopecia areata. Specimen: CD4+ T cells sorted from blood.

The CDR3 loop is CASSQRSGLAGYNEQFF. CDR3 coding DNA: TGTGCCAGCAGCCAACGATCTGGGCTAGCGGGATACAATGAGCAGTTCTTC. V and J are TRBV4-2 and TRBJ2-1, with 9 bases aligning to TRBD2. This CDR3 has 17 residues. J lost 4 bases, V lost 2 bases, and 9 bases had no gene match. Germline V gene data show CDR1 as LGHNA and CDR2 as YNFKEQ.